A single sample is the source of the 18 T cell receptor beta chains below, sequenced in a study of blood T cell repertoires in COVID-19. Measured with immunoSEQ multiplex PCR; TCRdb has only the in-frame clones, and not every one. Altogether some 90,000 clones are present, around 89% being singletons, with the ten largest covering less than 3.5%. The sequenced sample was peripheral blood. The origin of the receptors is a man aged 45-65 years with COVID-19, enrolled during active disease.

V usage is TRBV5-1 and J usage is TRBJ2-1; 9 bases are shared with TRBD2. Germline V gene sequence: CDR1 SGHRS, CDR2 YFSETQ. V shed 3 bases and J 5 bases; nucleotides not matched to a gene: 6. This CDR3 is built from 15 residues. CDR3 bases: TGCGCCAGCAGCTGGGGAGCGGGGGGCAACAATGAGCAGTTCTTC. Protein product: CASSWGAGGNNEQFF.

The V call is TRBV5-1, the J call TRBJ1-1, with 8 bases that match TRBD1. The length of the CDR3 is 14 residues. Germline V gene lookup returns CDR1 SGHRS and CDR2 YFSETQ. V lost 4 bases, J lost 2 bases, and 4 bases stayed unmatched. CDR3 sequence: CASSIRGRNTEAFF. The CDR3 nucleotides are TGCGCCAGCAGCATCAGGGGGCGTAACACTGAAGCTTTCTTT.

CDR3 protein: CASSESDRAINEQFF. CDR3 DNA sequence: TGTGCCAGCAGTGAGTCGGACAGGGCTATCAATGAGCAGTTCTTC. The rearrangement links TRBV2 to TRBJ2-1; TRBD1 matches 8 bases. The CDR3 is 15 amino acids. Germline assignment: CDR1 SNHLY and CDR2 FYNNEI. Trimming cost V 3 bases and J 6 bases; bases outside gene matches: 7.

V and J are TRBV28 and TRBJ1-5, with 8 nucleotides matching TRBD1. Looked up from germline, CDR1 is MDHEN and CDR2 is SYDVKM. CDR3 length equals 16 residues. V lost 7 bases and J lost 3; bases outside the gene matches: 11. The CDR3 sequence is CASKKRGQVANQPQHF. The CDR3 DNA is TGTGCCAGCAAAAAACGGGGACAGGTCGCCAATCAGCCCCAGCATTTT.

This clone was seen once. V and J are TRBV9 and TRBJ2-3, with 8 bases aligning to TRBD2. The V and J ends lost 4 bases and 4 bases, in that order; junction bases with no gene match: 8. CDR1 is SGDLS, CDR2 YYNGEE, per germline. The CDR3 covers 15 residues. The CDR3 DNA reads as TGTGCCAGCAGCTTCCTGAGCGGGAGTGCAGATACGCAGTATTTT. Translated, it gives CASSFLSGSADTQYF.

The rearrangement uses TRBV19 and TRBJ1-1; D gene unclear. This CDR3 has 15 amino acids. The V gene's germline CDR1 is LNHDA and CDR2 SQIVND (reference sequence). The ends were cut back, 1 base at V and 1 base at J, with 10 bases in the middle. The CDR3 nucleotides read TGTGCCAGTAGTATAGCGCGACTCCGGAACACTGAAGCTTTCTTT. Its translation: CASSIARLRNTEAFF. The whole variable domain, remainder taken from reference TRBV19 and TRBJ1-1, is DGGITQSPKYLFRKEGQNVTLSCEQNLNHDAMYWYRQDPGQGLRLIYYSQIVNDFQKGDIAEGYSVSREKKESFPLTVTSAQKNPTAFYLCASSIARLRNTEAFFGQGTRLTVV.

The chain is built from TRBV2 and TRBJ2-2, with TRBD1 matching over 7 bases. The CDR3 has 12 residues. Germline CDR1 is SNHLY and CDR2 is FYNNEI. The ends lost 8 bases at V and 4 bases at J; junction bases unmatched: 1. The CDR3 bases are TGTGCCAGCCAGGGGGTCACCGGGGAGCTGTTTTTT. It specifies CASQGVTGELFF. Looking up the rest from reference TRBV2 and TRBJ2-2 gives the full variable domain: EPEVTQTPSHQVTQMGQEVILRCVPISNHLYFYWYRQILGQKVEFLVSFYNNEISEKSEIFDDQFSVERPDGSNFTLKIRSTKLEDSAMYFCASQGVTGELFFGEGSRLTVL.

The chain recombines TRBV5-1 with TRBJ2-2; TRBD2 is a possible D gene (5 bases). CDR1 is SGHRS, CDR2 YFSETQ, per germline. This CDR3 comprises 13 residues. The V end lost 1 base, the J end lost 6 bases, and 7 bases lay between the germline ends. The CDR3 is CASSLWGAGELFF. The CDR3 DNA reads as TGCGCCAGCAGCTTGTGGGGAGCCGGGGAGCTGTTTTTT.

This sequence joins TRBV6-5 and TRBJ1-1; maybe TRBD1 (6 bases). V lost 7 bases and J 3 bases, leaving 12 bases between the germline ends. CDR1 is MNHEY, CDR2 SVGAGI, per germline. CDR3 length: 13 residues. CDR3 sequence: CASTQGSYTEAFF. The CDR3 coding sequence is TGTGCCAGCACCCAGGGGAGTTACACTGAAGCTTTCTTT.

The chain links TRBV4-1 to TRBJ2-7, with D hard to call. CDR3 length: 11 amino acids. Germline V CDR1 and CDR2: MGHRA, YSYEKL. The germline V and J ends were trimmed by 1 base and 6 bases, with 4 bases remaining between them. CDR3 amino acids: CASSQGSEQYF. CDR3 coding DNA: TGCGCCAGCAGCCAAGGGAGCGAGCAGTACTTC.

This clone was seen just once. V usage is TRBV3-1 (or the pseudogene TRBV3-2) and J usage is TRBJ1-5; the D gene is possibly TRBD1 (5 bases). CDR1 is LGHDT and CDR2 is YNNKEL in the germline V gene (reference sequence). V lost 0 bases to trimming and J lost 3 bases, with 15 bases between them. The CDR3 has 17 residues. CDR3 bases: TGTGCCAGCAGCCAAGATAATCCGCGACAGTCCAATCAGCCCCAGCATTTT. The encoded protein is CASSQDNPRQSNQPQHF.

V and J are TRBV11-2 and TRBJ1-4; TRBD1 is a possible D gene (5 bases). V lost 5 bases and J 4 bases, leaving 14 bases between the germline ends. The CDR3 has 15 residues. Germline CDR1 SGHAT, CDR2 FQNNGV. CDR3 in amino acids: CASSRGAGSNEKLFF. The CDR3 DNA sequence: TGTGCCAGCAGCCGAGGGGCCGGGAGTAATGAAAAACTGTTTTTT. Supplemented by reference TRBV11-2 and TRBJ1-4, the full variable domain reads EAGVAQSPRYKIIEKRQSVAFWCNPISGHATLYWYQQILGQGPKLLIQFQNNGVVDDSQLPKDRFSAERLKGVDSTLKIQPAKLEDSAVYLCASSRGAGSNEKLFFGSGTQLSVL.

The V call is TRBV25-1, the J call TRBJ1-2, with D uncertain. Trimming took off 6 bases at V and 3 bases at J, with 14 bases between the two ends. This CDR3 region has 14 residues. Germline V lookup: CDR1 MGHDK, CDR2 SYGVNS. The CDR3 bases are TGTGCCAGCAGCCACCTAGGCCTCCACTATGGCTACACCTTC. As protein: CASSHLGLHYGYTF.

The count of this clone is one. The chain couples TRBV5-4 to TRBJ2-1; D perhaps matches TRBD2 (7 bases). The CDR3 consists of 15 residues. V lost 3 bases and J lost 7, with 17 bases in between. CDR1 and CDR2 from the germline V gene are SGHNT and YYREEE (reference sequence). The CDR3 coding sequence is TGTGCCAGCAGCTCTGAGTGGGGGGGCCGGAATGAGCAGTTCTTC. Its protein is CASSSEWGGRNEQFF.

The chain carries TRBV30 and TRBJ1-5; possibly TRBD1 for D (6 bases). V lost 4 bases and J 4 bases, leaving 14 bases between the germline ends. CDR3 size: 14 residues. Per the germline V gene, CDR1 is GTSNPN and CDR2 is SVGIG (reference sequence). CDR3 in amino acids: CAWTDGGLNQPQHF. The CDR3 nucleotides read TGTGCCTGGACTGACGGGGGGCTAAATCAGCCCCAGCATTTT.

This clone was seen more than once but under ten times. A junction boundary mismatches the germline segment, possibly from a read error. The CDR3 coding sequence is TGTGCTAGCAGCTCAGGGACAGCCGGGGAGCTGTTTTTT. It is translated as CASSSGTAGELFF. The chain carries TRBV7-7 and TRBJ2-2; 7 bases align to TRBD1. The CDR3 is 13 amino acids. The germline CDR1 and CDR2 sequences are SSHAT and FNYEAQ (reference sequence). Drawing the rest from reference TRBV7-7 and TRBJ2-2, the complete variable domain is GAGVSQSPRYKVTKRGQDVTLRCDPISSHATLYWYQQALGQGPEFLTYFNYEAQPDKSGLPSDRFSAERPEGSISTLTIQRTEQRDSAMYRCASSSGTAGELFFGEGSRLTVL.

Remarks on this clone: Other nucleotide sequences in the sample specify the same CDR3. The chain is built from TRBV3-1 (or the pseudogene TRBV3-2) and TRBJ1-5, with D perhaps matching TRBD1 (6 bases). Germline V lookup: CDR1 LGHDT, CDR2 YNNKEL (reference sequence). The CDR3 totals 14 residues. Trimming removed 6 bases at V and 1 base at J, with 10 bases between. The CDR3 protein is CASSQGLSNQPQHF. The CDR3 DNA reads TGTGCCAGCAGTCAGGGGTTGAGCAATCAGCCCCAGCATTTT.

This chain links TRBV27 with TRBJ1-2; possibly TRBD1 for D (5 bases). Germline values: CDR1 MNHEY, CDR2 SMNVEV (reference sequence). This CDR3 spans 14 amino acids. V dropped 7 bases and J dropped 8 bases, with 20 bases sitting between them. CDR3 residues: CASTKSRGGFGYTF. The CDR3 bases are TGTGCCAGCACCAAAAGTCGGGGGGGGTTCGGCTACACCTTC.